This record concerns one TCR beta chain sequence. Authors' processing steps: Nucleated cell number was recorded as an estimate derived from reference gene primer amplification. The method was immunoSEQ multiplex PCR; TCRdb's version includes in-frame clones alone and lacks a portion of them. D and trimming come from the DNA, and the V and J calls and clone size come from that table. The top ten hold around 5.2% of the sample, which has tens of thousands of clones, about 80% seen once. This CDR3 has 18 amino acids. Germline V CDR1 and CDR2: SGHAT, FQNNGV. The V and J ends lost 0 bases and 3 bases, in that order; junction bases with no gene match: 9. This entry belongs to a study of blood T cell repertoires in COVID-19. Study in general: Spain, Italy and the United States supplied samples that represented acute and convalescent COVID-19. Sources were T cells, B-cell-depleted T cells, or PBMCs; the material itself was cDNA or gDNA.

The clonotype comes from a woman in her 70s with acute or convalescent COVID-19. Sequenced material: peripheral blood. V usage is TRBV11-2 and J usage is TRBJ2-5; 11 bases align to TRBD2. CDR3 sequence reads: CASSLETSGGVREETQYF. The CDR3 DNA reads TGTGCCAGCAGCTTAGAAACTAGCGGGGGTGTTAGAGAAGAGACCCAGTACTTC.